Presented here are 13 T cell receptor beta chains from one specimen sequenced in a study of blood T cell repertoires in COVID-19. The method was immunoSEQ multiplex PCR; TCRdb's version includes in-frame clones alone and lacks a portion of them. The sample holds a few hundred thousand clones, more than 65% seen once. The sequencing sample was made of peripheral blood. Receptors were obtained from a man aged 35 to 55 who had recovered from COVID-19.

The chain uses TRBV7-6 and TRBJ2-7, with 9 bases matching TRBD1. Germline trimming cut 3 bases from V and 2 bases from J; bases unmatched to any gene: 5. CDR3 length equals 15 residues. Germline CDR1 reads SGHVS; CDR2 reads FNYEAQ. CDR3 loop: CASSFVGQGTYEQYF. The CDR3 DNA follows: TGTGCCAGCAGCTTCGTTGGACAGGGGACCTACGAGCAGTACTTC.

V and J are TRBV6-2 or TRBV6-3 and TRBJ2-5; perhaps TRBD2 as D (6 bases). The CDR3 covers 13 residues. V dropped 7 bases and J dropped 5 bases, with 14 bases sitting between them. The germline CDR1 and CDR2 sequences are MNHEY and SVGEGT. Written as DNA, the CDR3 is TGTGCCAGCACCCCCGGAGGGCGGGAGACCCAGTACTTC. As protein: CASTPGGRETQYF.

The J gene is TRBJ2-5, the V gene TRBV11-2; 9 nucleotides align to TRBD1. Germline trimming cut 4 bases from V and 5 bases from J; bases unmatched to any gene: 5. The germline gives CDR1 SGHAT, CDR2 FQNNGV. The CDR3 has 14 residues. The DNA of the CDR3 is TGTGCCAGCAGCTGGGACAGGGTGGGCGAGACCCAGTACTTC. This gives the protein CASSWDRVGETQYF.

The CDR3 region has the DNA TGTGCCAGCAGTTACGCAGGGCGACCTTTCTTT. It codes for CASSYAGRPFF. The gene calls are TRBV6-5 and TRBJ1-1; D is possibly TRBD1 (5 bases). V gave up 2 bases and J gave up 12 bases, with 10 bases separating them. This CDR3 spans 11 amino acids. Germline V lookup: CDR1 MNHEY, CDR2 SVGAGI.

The chain has TRBV5-4 and TRBJ2-7, with 12 bases lining up with TRBD1. The J segment lost 4 bases and the V segment lost 5 bases, leaving 10 bases of the junction unmatched. The germline gives CDR1 SGHNT, CDR2 YYREEE (reference sequence). The CDR3 consists of 16 residues. The CDR3 DNA sequence: TGTGCCAGCAGTTTACCCGGGACAGGGGGCTTGTACGAGCAGTACTTC. Its translation: CASSLPGTGGLYEQYF.

This clone was recorded only once. The J gene is TRBJ2-5, the V gene TRBV30; D possibly corresponds to TRBD2 (6 bases). The germline V gene encodes CDR1 GTSNPN and CDR2 SVGIG (reference sequence). CDR3 length: 15 residues. V was shortened by 2 bases and J by 1 base, with 14 bases between the two germline ends. In DNA form, the CDR3 reads TGTGCCTGGAGTCCTTCAGGAGGGCTCCAAGAGACCCAGTACTTC. It encodes CAWSPSGGLQETQYF.

This chain links TRBV10-3 with TRBJ2-7, with D uncertain. The CDR3 loop spans 12 amino acids. V was clipped by 3 bases and J by 2 bases, with 5 bases between them. Germline V gene sequence: CDR1 ENHRY, CDR2 SYGVKD. The DNA of the CDR3 is TGTGCCATCAGTGAAGCTACCTACGAGCAGTACTTC. This encodes CAISEATYEQYF.

The rearrangement links TRBV7-2 to TRBJ1-2, with 7 bases matching TRBD1. CDR3 length: 14 amino acids. The ends lost 4 bases at V and 4 bases at J; junction bases unmatched: 6. The germline gives CDR1 SGHTA, CDR2 FQGNSA. The CDR3: CASSYRDSLYGYTF. The DNA of the CDR3 is TGTGCCAGCAGCTATCGGGACAGCCTCTATGGCTACACCTTC.

The chain employs TRBV5-6 and TRBJ2-5, with D hard to call. CDR1 and CDR2 (germline): SGHDT, YYEEEE. Trimming removed 0 bases from V and 5 bases from J, with 8 bases in between. There are 13 residues in the CDR3. The CDR3 DNA follows: TGTGCCAGCAGCTTGGGTAGCCTCGAGACCCAGTACTTC. Its protein product is CASSLGSLETQYF.

V is TRBV6-4 and J is TRBJ2-3, with 10 bases fitting TRBD2. Germline V CDR1 and CDR2: MRHNA, SNTAGT. The CDR3 is 16 residues long. Trimming took 0 bases from V and 4 from J; bases not matched to a gene: 4. CDR3 loop: CASSDSASGSSDTQYF. The CDR3, as DNA: TGTGCCAGCAGTGACTCGGCTAGCGGGAGCTCAGATACGCAGTATTTT.

There are a few counts of this clone. The chain recombines TRBV18 with TRBJ1-4, with unresolved D. Looked up from germline, CDR1 is KGHSH and CDR2 is LQKENI. Trimming stripped 4 bases from V and 3 bases from J, with 12 bases between. The CDR3 has 15 amino acids. The CDR3 nucleotides are TGTGCCAGCTCACTTTCACAAGGAGCTAATGAAAAACTGTTTTTT. Residues: CASSLSQGANEKLFF.

The chain employs TRBV5-1 and TRBJ2-5; 8 positions match TRBD1. The germline V gene encodes CDR1 SGHRS and CDR2 YFSETQ. The junction had 5 bases not matched to a gene; V was cut back by 0 bases and J by 4 bases. This CDR3 contains 15 residues. The chain's CDR3 is CASSLAGTGGETQYF. The CDR3 DNA sequence: TGCGCCAGCAGCTTGGCAGGGACAGGAGGAGAGACCCAGTACTTC.

The gene calls are TRBV5-4 and TRBJ2-2; 11 bases match TRBD1. Germline-derived CDR1 and CDR2 are SGHNT and YYREEE (reference sequence). The CDR3 has 17 residues. With 4 bases clipped from V and 5 bases from J, the junction kept 10 bases outside the gene matches. CDR3 coding DNA: TGTGCCAGCAGCCCCCGGACAGGGGGCGCATTTACCGGGGAGCTGTTTTTT. This codes for CASSPRTGGAFTGELFF.